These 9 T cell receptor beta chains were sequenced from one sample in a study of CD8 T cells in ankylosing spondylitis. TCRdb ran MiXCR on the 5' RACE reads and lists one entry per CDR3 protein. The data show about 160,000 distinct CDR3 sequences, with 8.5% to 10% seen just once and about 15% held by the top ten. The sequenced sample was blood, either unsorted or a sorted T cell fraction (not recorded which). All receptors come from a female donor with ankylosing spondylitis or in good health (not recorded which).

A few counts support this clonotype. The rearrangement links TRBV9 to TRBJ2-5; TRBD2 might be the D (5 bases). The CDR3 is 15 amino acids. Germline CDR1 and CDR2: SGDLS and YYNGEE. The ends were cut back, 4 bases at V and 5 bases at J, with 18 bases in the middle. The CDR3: CASSPQSGYKETQYF. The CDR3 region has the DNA TGTGCCAGCAGCCCCCAGAGCGGCTATAAGGAGACCCAGTACTTC.

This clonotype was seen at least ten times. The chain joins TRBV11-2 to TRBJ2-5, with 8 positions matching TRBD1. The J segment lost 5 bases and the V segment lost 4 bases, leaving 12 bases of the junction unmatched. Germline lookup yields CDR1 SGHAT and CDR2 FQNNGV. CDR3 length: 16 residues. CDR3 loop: CASSSLPGQASETQYF. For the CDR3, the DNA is TGTGCCAGCAGCTCACTACCGGGACAGGCTTCTGAGACCCAGTACTTC.

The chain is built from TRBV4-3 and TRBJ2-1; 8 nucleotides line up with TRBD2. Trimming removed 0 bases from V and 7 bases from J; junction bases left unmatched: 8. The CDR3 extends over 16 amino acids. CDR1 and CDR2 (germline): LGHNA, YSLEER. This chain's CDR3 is CASSQDSGGPGNEQFF. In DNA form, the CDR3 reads TGCGCCAGCAGCCAAGATTCGGGAGGGCCGGGGAATGAGCAGTTCTTC.

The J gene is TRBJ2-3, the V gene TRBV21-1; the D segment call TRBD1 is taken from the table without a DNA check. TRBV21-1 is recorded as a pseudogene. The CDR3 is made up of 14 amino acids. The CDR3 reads CASGDREGTDTQYF. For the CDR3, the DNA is TGTGCCAGCGGGGACAGGGAGGGGACAGATACGCAGTATTTT.

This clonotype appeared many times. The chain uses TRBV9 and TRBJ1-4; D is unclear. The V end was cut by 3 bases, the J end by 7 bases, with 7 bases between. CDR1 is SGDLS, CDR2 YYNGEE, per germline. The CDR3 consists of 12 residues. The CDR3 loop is CASSAPGEKLFF. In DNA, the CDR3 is TGTGCCAGCAGCGCACCGGGTGAAAAACTGTTTTTT.

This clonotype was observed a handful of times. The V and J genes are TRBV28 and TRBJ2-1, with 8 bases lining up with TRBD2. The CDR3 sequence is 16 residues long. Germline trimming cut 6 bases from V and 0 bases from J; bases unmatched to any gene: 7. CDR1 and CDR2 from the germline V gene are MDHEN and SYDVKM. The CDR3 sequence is CASRSNSGSSYNEQFF. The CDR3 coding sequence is TGTGCCAGCAGATCAAACAGCGGGAGCTCCTACAATGAGCAGTTCTTC.

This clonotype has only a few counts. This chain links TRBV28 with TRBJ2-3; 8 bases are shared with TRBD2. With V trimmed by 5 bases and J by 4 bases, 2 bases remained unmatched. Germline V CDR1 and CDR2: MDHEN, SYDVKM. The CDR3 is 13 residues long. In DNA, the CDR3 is TGTGCCAGCAGTAGCGGGAGCGCAGATACGCAGTATTTT. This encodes CASSSGSADTQYF.

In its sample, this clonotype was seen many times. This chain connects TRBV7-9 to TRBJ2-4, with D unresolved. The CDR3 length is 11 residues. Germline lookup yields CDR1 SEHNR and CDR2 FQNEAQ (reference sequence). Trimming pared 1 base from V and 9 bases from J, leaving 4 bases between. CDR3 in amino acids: CASSLEGIQYF. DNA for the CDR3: TGTGCCAGCAGCTTAGAGGGCATTCAGTACTTC.

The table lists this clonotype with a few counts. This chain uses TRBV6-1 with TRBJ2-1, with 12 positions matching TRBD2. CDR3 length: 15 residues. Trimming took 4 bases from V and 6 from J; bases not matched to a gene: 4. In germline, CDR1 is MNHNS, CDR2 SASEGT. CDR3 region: CASSAGTSGFNEQFF. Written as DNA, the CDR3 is TGTGCCAGCAGTGCCGGGACTAGCGGGTTCAATGAGCAGTTCTTC.